The 27 T cell receptor beta chains presented below share a single source sample, sequenced in a study of shared clonotypes between healthy human individuals. The assay was immunoSEQ multiplex PCR, and TCRdb's table has in-frame clones only and misses some. The profile shows about 2 million clones, just under 95% of them singletons. CD45RO-negative, CCR7-selected cells formed the naive CD8 fraction, which excluded terminally differentiated effector memory CD45RA+ cells. The sequenced sample consisted of naive CD8+ T cells sorted from blood. The receptor set was obtained from a man between 18 and 29 years old in good health.

The genes are TRBV28 and TRBJ2-2, with D possibly matching TRBD2 (6 bases). Trimming took 5 bases from V and 5 from J, leaving 15 bases between them. The CDR3 extends over 15 amino acids. Germline V gene data show CDR1 as MDHEN and CDR2 as SYDVKM. The CDR3 is CASSGTFGWTGELFF. CDR3 coding DNA: TGTGCCAGCAGTGGGACTTTCGGTTGGACCGGGGAGCTGTTTTTT.

This chain connects TRBV7-9 to TRBJ2-7; possibly TRBD2 for D (5 bases). Trimming took off 5 bases at V and 3 bases at J, with 11 bases between the two ends. This CDR3 spans 13 amino acids. Germline-derived CDR1 and CDR2 are SEHNR and FQNEAQ (reference sequence). In DNA, the CDR3 is TGTGCCAGCAGCGAGGACTGGGACTACGAGCAGTACTTC. It specifies CASSEDWDYEQYF. Full variable domain (missing parts from reference TRBV7-9 and TRBJ2-7): DTGVSQNPRHKITKRGQNVTFRCDPISEHNRLYWYRQTLGQGPEFLTYFQNEAQLEKSRLLSDRFSAERPKGSFSTLEIQRTEQGDSAMYLCASSEDWDYEQYFGPGTRLTVT.

Remarks on this clone: The junction departs from germline at one end; a sequencing error may be responsible. The V gene is TRBV9, the J gene TRBJ2-5, with a weak D call TRBD2 (6 bases). Looked up from germline, CDR1 is SGDLS and CDR2 is YYNGEE. This CDR3 has 14 residues. CDR3 loop: CVSSGGSTQETQYF. CDR3 sequence (DNA): TGTGTCAGCAGCGGAGGGAGCACCCAAGAGACCCAGTACTTC.

The chain employs TRBV7-6 and TRBJ1-1; D unclear. CDR1 is SGHVS, CDR2 FNYEAQ, per germline. V lost 7 bases to trimming and J lost 0 bases, with 9 bases between them. The CDR3 is made up of 13 amino acids. Written as DNA, the CDR3 is TGTGCCAGCACAGGAGGTATGAACACTGAAGCTTTCTTT. Protein: CASTGGMNTEAFF.

The rearrangement links TRBV4-1 to TRBJ1-1, with D tentatively TRBD1 (5 bases). Germline assignment: CDR1 MGHRA and CDR2 YSYEKL. CDR3 length: 13 amino acids. Trimming removed 0 bases from V and 8 bases from J, with 10 bases in between. CDR3: CASSQDWAGEAFF. DNA for the CDR3: TGCGCCAGCAGCCAAGATTGGGCAGGGGAAGCTTTCTTT.

This chain connects TRBV27 to TRBJ1-5, with D perhaps matching TRBD1 (5 bases). Per the germline V gene, CDR1 is MNHEY and CDR2 is SMNVEV (reference sequence). The CDR3 loop spans 15 amino acids. Trimming took 2 bases from V and 7 from J, leaving 15 bases between them. The CDR3 protein is CASSLQGSVGQPQHF. The DNA for the CDR3 is TGTGCCAGCAGTTTACAGGGCTCTGTCGGACAGCCCCAGCATTTT.

V usage is TRBV27 and J usage is TRBJ1-5; D is unclear. The CDR3 covers 13 residues. Per the germline V gene, CDR1 is MNHEY and CDR2 is SMNVEV (reference sequence). With 2 bases removed from V and 5 bases from J, the gap between germline ends came to 7 bases. The CDR3 nucleotides are TGTGCCAGCAGTTTAACAGCTGATCAGCCCCAGCATTTT. It specifies CASSLTADQPQHF.

V is TRBV7-6 and J is TRBJ2-5, with D uncertain. Germline V CDR1 and CDR2: SGHVS, FNYEAQ. CDR3 length: 13 residues. The V end lost 2 bases, the J end lost 2 bases, and 6 bases lay between the germline ends. CDR3 region: CASSLSWQETQYF. The CDR3 DNA reads TGTGCCAGCAGCTTAAGTTGGCAAGAGACCCAGTACTTC.

V is TRBV4-3 and J is TRBJ2-5; no firm D call. This CDR3 region has 15 residues. Germline values: CDR1 LGHNA, CDR2 YSLEER. Trimming removed 4 bases at V and 3 bases at J, with 15 bases between. The DNA for the CDR3 is TGCGCCAGCAGCCCCGACGGCTTACTGGAAGAGACCCAGTACTTC. It codes for CASSPDGLLEETQYF.

The chain couples TRBV14 to TRBJ2-7; tentative D call: TRBD2 (6 bases). The CDR3 spans 14 residues. Germline assignment: CDR1 SGHDN and CDR2 FVKESK. Trimming stripped 4 bases from V and 1 base from J, with 11 bases between. As DNA, the CDR3 is TGTGCCAGCAGCCCCGGGACTCCGTCCTACGAGCAGTACTTC. Translation gives CASSPGTPSYEQYF.

The chain is built from TRBV5-6 and TRBJ2-2; D may be TRBD2 (6 bases). The CDR3 has 16 amino acids. The V gene's germline CDR1 is SGHDT and CDR2 YYEEEE. V lost 5 bases and J lost 0, with 14 bases in between. CDR3 DNA: TGTGCCAGCAGGCCCTCCGAGCGGGCGAACACCGGGGAGCTGTTTTTT. This sequence encodes CASRPSERANTGELFF.

The V call is TRBV27, the J call TRBJ1-2; maybe TRBD1 (5 bases). Trimming took off 5 bases at V and 2 bases at J, with 15 bases between the two ends. Germline assignment: CDR1 MNHEY and CDR2 SMNVEV (reference sequence). CDR3 length equals 15 residues. The CDR3 DNA reads as TGTGCCAGCAGTGACTCAGAGGGGCGAAACTATGGCTACACCTTC. It specifies CASSDSEGRNYGYTF.

The rearrangement uses TRBV7-2 and TRBJ1-2, with 7 nucleotides matching TRBD1. Germline CDR1 reads SGHTA; CDR2 reads FQGNSA. J lost 7 bases, V lost 5 bases, and 19 bases had no gene match. The CDR3 sequence is 17 residues long. CDR3 coding DNA: TGTGCCAGCAGCCCCGACAGGGACACACGACTCCAGGGTGGCTACACCTTC. Protein product: CASSPDRDTRLQGGYTF. The complete variable domain, with remaining parts taken from reference TRBV7-2 and TRBJ1-2, reads GAGVSQSPSNKVTEKGKDVELRCDPISGHTALYWYRQSLGQGLEFLIYFQGNSAPDKSGLPSDRFSAERTGGSVSTLTIQRTQQEDSAVYLCASSPDRDTRLQGGYTFGSGTRLTVV.

The chain carries TRBV27 and TRBJ2-1, with TRBD2 matching 8 bases. This CDR3 has 17 residues. V dropped 3 bases and J dropped 3; count of bases not matched to a gene: 10. The germline gives CDR1 MNHEY, CDR2 SMNVEV (reference sequence). CDR3 residues: CASSFSLLADSYNEQFF. DNA for the CDR3: TGTGCCAGCAGTTTCTCATTACTAGCGGACAGCTACAATGAGCAGTTCTTC.

Concerning this clone: The sample has other DNA sequences that encode this CDR3 too. This chain joins TRBV10-3 and TRBJ2-3, with D uncertain. The CDR3 has 15 residues. Germline CDR1 reads ENHRY; CDR2 reads SYGVKD. Trimming removed 3 bases from V and 0 bases from J, with 10 bases in between. The CDR3 protein is CAISDYGPSTDTQYF. The CDR3 nucleotides read TGTGCCATCAGTGATTACGGACCGAGCACAGATACGCAGTATTTT.

This clone has just a few counts. The rearrangement links TRBV28 to TRBJ1-5; D is undetermined. CDR1 MDHEN and CDR2 SYDVKM come from the germline V gene. The germline V and J ends were trimmed by 8 bases and 9 bases, with 14 bases remaining between them. The CDR3 runs 12 residues. CDR3 sequence: CASRSSAGPQHF. DNA for the CDR3: TGTGCCAGCCGAAGTTCCGCGGGGCCCCAGCATTTT.

The chain joins TRBV27 to TRBJ2-7; tentatively, D is TRBD2 (5 bases). The V gene's germline CDR1 is MNHEY and CDR2 SMNVEV (reference sequence). V lost 1 base to trimming and J lost 6 bases, with 10 bases between them. The CDR3 runs 13 residues. The CDR3 nucleotides are TGTGCCAGCAGTTTATTAGAGGGAAGCGAGCAGTACTTC. It yields the protein CASSLLEGSEQYF.

Turning to this clone: Additional DNA sequences in this sample encode the identical CDR3. This chain links TRBV9 with TRBJ2-1; D is possibly TRBD2 (6 bases). CDR3 length: 12 amino acids. Germline CDR1 reads SGDLS; CDR2 reads YYNGEE. V lost 2 bases and J 9 bases, leaving 9 bases between the germline ends. Here the CDR3 DNA reads TGTGCCAGCAGCGTTGGGGGAGGTGAGCAGTTCTTC. Translating gives CASSVGGGEQFF. The complete variable domain, with remaining parts taken from reference TRBV9 and TRBJ2-1, reads DSGVTQTPKHLITATGQRVTLRCSPRSGDLSVYWYQQSLDQGLQFLIQYYNGEERAKGNILERFSAQQFPDLHSELNLSSLELGDSALYFCASSVGGGEQFFGPGTRLTVL.

This chain connects TRBV7-9 to TRBJ2-2, with 15 bases that match TRBD2. Germline values: CDR1 SEHNR, CDR2 FQNEAQ (reference sequence). The CDR3 contains 17 residues. Losses at the gene ends were 4 bases for V and 6 bases for J; bases not matched to a gene: 6. In DNA form, the CDR3 reads TGTGCCAGCAGCTGGGGACTAGCGGGAGGACGTCCCGGGGAGCTGTTTTTT. Translation gives CASSWGLAGGRPGELFF. Combining the CDR3 with reference TRBV7-9 and TRBJ2-2 gives the whole variable domain DTGVSQNPRHKITKRGQNVTFRCDPISEHNRLYWYRQTLGQGPEFLTYFQNEAQLEKSRLLSDRFSAERPKGSFSTLEIQRTEQGDSAMYLCASSWGLAGGRPGELFFGEGSRLTVL.

The V and J genes are TRBV29-1 and TRBJ1-1; D is possibly TRBD1 (5 bases). The CDR3 loop spans 14 amino acids. CDR1 SQVTM and CDR2 ANQGSEA come from the germline V gene. Trimming pared 6 bases from V and 4 bases from J, leaving 18 bases between. The CDR3 coding sequence is TGCAGCGTAGGGACCGCGGGGAGAGGCACTGAAGCTTTCTTT. As protein: CSVGTAGRGTEAFF. Supplemented by reference TRBV29-1 and TRBJ1-1, the full variable domain reads SAVISQKPSRDICQRGTSLTIQCQVDSQVTMMFWYRQQPGQSLTLIATANQGSEATYESGFVIDKFPISRPNLTFSTLTVSNMSPEDSSIYLCSVGTAGRGTEAFFGQGTRLTVV.

The V gene is TRBV28, the J gene TRBJ1-4; D is perhaps TRBD1 (5 bases). The CDR3 contains 13 residues. Looked up from germline, CDR1 is MDHEN and CDR2 is SYDVKM. V was cut by 10 bases and J by 0 bases, with 9 bases left in between. Here the CDR3 reads CATTDTTNEKLFF. CDR3 nucleotides: TGTGCCACGACAGATACAACTAATGAAAAACTGTTTTTT.

V usage is TRBV4-1 and J usage is TRBJ2-7, with D unresolved. CDR1 is MGHRA, CDR2 YSYEKL, per germline. The CDR3 length is 15 residues. V was trimmed by 3 bases and J by 0 bases, leaving 12 bases between them. The CDR3 sequence: CASSQQEFGSYEQYF. As DNA, the CDR3 is TGCGCCAGCAGCCAGCAGGAGTTTGGCTCCTACGAGCAGTACTTC.

This clone was observed a single time. A read error may produce the germline difference seen at one junction end. The J gene is TRBJ1-2, the V gene TRBV18, with 10 bases aligning to TRBD1. Germline values: CDR1 KGHSH, CDR2 LQKENI. This CDR3 has 11 amino acids. The CDR3 sequence is CASSQPGQGLF. CDR3 bases: TGTGCCAGCTCACAACCGGGACAGGGGTTATTC.

This sequence joins TRBV5-6 and TRBJ2-3; D is undetermined. The ends were cut back, 1 base at V and 0 bases at J, with 12 bases in the middle. CDR1 is SGHDT, CDR2 YYEEEE, per germline. The CDR3 is made up of 16 amino acids. The CDR3 reads CASSLWVEDSTDTQYF. The CDR3 coding sequence is TGTGCCAGCAGCTTGTGGGTCGAGGACAGCACAGATACGCAGTATTTT.

The rearrangement uses TRBV15 and TRBJ2-7; 7 bases fit TRBD2. The CDR3 is 15 amino acids. From germline, CDR1 is LNHNV and CDR2 YYDKDF (reference sequence). Trimming took 4 bases from V and 6 from J; bases not matched to a gene: 12. The CDR3 nucleotides are TGTGCCACCAGCATTGTGGTGGCGGGAGTTGTCGAGCAGTACTTC. It specifies CATSIVVAGVVEQYF.

This chain links TRBV27 with TRBJ1-1, with D maybe TRBD1 (5 bases). The CDR3 runs to 14 residues. Germline CDR1 reads MNHEY; CDR2 reads SMNVEV (reference sequence). Between the trimmed V and J ends, which lost 6 bases and 1 base, there was a span of 12 bases. This CDR3 is CASRGGAGNTEAFF. DNA for the CDR3: TGTGCCAGCAGGGGCGGGGCAGGGAACACTGAAGCTTTCTTT.

Written as DNA, the CDR3 is TGCAGTGCTGCGCAAATCTACGAGCAGTACTTC. Its translation: CSAAQIYEQYF. The V call is TRBV20-1, the J call TRBJ2-7; D is undetermined. Deletions cut 5 bases from V and 3 bases from J, with 8 bases between. Germline CDR1 is DFQATT and CDR2 is SNEGSKA (reference sequence). This CDR3 is built from 11 residues.